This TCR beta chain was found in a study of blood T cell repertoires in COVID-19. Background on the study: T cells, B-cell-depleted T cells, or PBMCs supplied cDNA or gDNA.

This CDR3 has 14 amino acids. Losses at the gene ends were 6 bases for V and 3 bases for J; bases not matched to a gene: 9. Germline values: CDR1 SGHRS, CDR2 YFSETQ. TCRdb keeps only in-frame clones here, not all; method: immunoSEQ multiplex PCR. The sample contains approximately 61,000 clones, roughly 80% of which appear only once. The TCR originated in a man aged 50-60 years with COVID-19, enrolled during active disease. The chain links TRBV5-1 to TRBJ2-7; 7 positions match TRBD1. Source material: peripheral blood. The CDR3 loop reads CASTVGQAFYEQYF. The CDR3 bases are TGCGCCAGCACAGTAGGACAGGCCTTCTACGAGCAGTACTTC.